A single sample is the source of the 32 T cell receptor beta chains below, sequenced in a study of long-term antiretroviral therapy in people with HIV (dated by TCRdb to between 2021 and 2024). The immunoSEQ hsTCRB v3.0 assay was used at survey level resolution to sequence the TRB variable region. The table was pulled from immuneACCESS by TCRdb, which kept in-frame rearrangements only. Such tables lose some clones; where checked, under half of the loss comes from unresolved V genes, and the rest has no known cause. The sample table lists 30,000 or so clones, approximately 86% of them with a count of one. 7% to 8% of the sample is held by the ten biggest clonotypes. Sequences were derived from unsorted PBMCs, sampled around 5 years before starting antiretroviral therapy. All receptors come from a man aged 45-65 years with HIV.

Only a few counts were recorded for this clone. CDR3 protein: CASSDWGTNTF. The DNA of the CDR3 is TGTGCCAGCAGTGATTGGGGTACAAACACCTTC. The chain employs TRBV6-1 and TRBJ1-2; unclear D gene. Trimming took off 3 bases at V and 12 bases at J, with 11 bases between the two ends. Germline V lookup: CDR1 MNHNS, CDR2 SASEGT. The CDR3 loop spans 11 amino acids.

The rearrangement joins TRBV25-1 to TRBJ1-2; D might be TRBD1 (6 bases). The CDR3 contains 13 residues. With 2 bases removed from V and 6 bases from J, the gap between germline ends came to 10 bases. Germline V CDR1 and CDR2: MGHDK, SYGVNS. The CDR3 nucleotides read TGTGCCAGCAGTGAAAACCCAGGGGATGGCTACACCTTC. Its translation is CASSENPGDGYTF.

CDR3 sequence: CASSHPAGQGTYEQYF. In DNA, the CDR3 is TGTGCCAGCAGCCACCCGGCGGGACAGGGAACCTACGAGCAGTACTTC. The chain employs TRBV2 and TRBJ2-7; 9 nucleotides align to TRBD1. The CDR3 is 16 residues long. The germline V gene encodes CDR1 SNHLY and CDR2 FYNNEI. V gave up 6 bases and J gave up 2 bases; unmatched junction bases: 11.

This rearrangement joins TRBV9 to TRBJ2-7, with a weak D call TRBD2 (6 bases). Trimming pared 4 bases from V and 3 bases from J, leaving 20 bases between. Germline V gene sequence: CDR1 SGDLS, CDR2 YYNGEE. The CDR3 spans 16 residues. The CDR3 coding sequence is TGTGCCAGCAGCCCCGGGACTCCCACCTGGGACTACGAGCAGTACTTC. Translating it yields CASSPGTPTWDYEQYF.

The chain uses TRBV5-1 and TRBJ1-6; the match to TRBD1 covers 7 bases. Per the germline V gene, CDR1 is SGHRS and CDR2 is YFSETQ. The CDR3 consists of 14 residues. Trimming took 4 bases from V and 8 from J; bases not matched to a gene: 6. CDR3 region: CASSPDRADSPLHF. Written as DNA, the CDR3 is TGCGCCAGCAGCCCCGACAGGGCGGATTCACCCCTCCACTTT. The entire variable domain, with the rest obtained from reference TRBV5-1 and TRBJ1-6, is as follows: KAGVTQTPRYLIKTRGQQVTLSCSPISGHRSVSWYQQTPGQGLQFLFEYFSETQRNKGNFPGRFSGRQFSNSRSEMNVSTLELGDSALYLCASSPDRADSPLHFGNGTRLTVT.

This chain connects TRBV5-1 to TRBJ2-5; D possibly corresponds to TRBD1 (6 bases). Between the trimmed V and J ends, which lost 2 bases and 5 bases, there was a span of 13 bases. This CDR3 comprises 14 residues. Per germline, CDR1 SGHRS and CDR2 YFSETQ. CDR3 region: CASSFLGASETQYF. The CDR3 coding sequence is TGCGCCAGCAGCTTCCTGGGGGCTTCGGAGACCCAGTACTTC.

V and J are TRBV7-9 and TRBJ2-1; D is uncertain. Trimming took off 5 bases at V and 6 bases at J, with 5 bases between the two ends. This CDR3 comprises 11 residues. Germline loops: CDR1 SEHNR, CDR2 FQNEAQ (reference sequence). The DNA for the CDR3 is TGTGCCAGCAGCCTCATCAATGAGCAGTTCTTC. Protein product: CASSLINEQFF. The full variable domain, its missing parts supplied by reference TRBV7-9 and TRBJ2-1, is DTGVSQNPRHKITKRGQNVTFRCDPISEHNRLYWYRQTLGQGPEFLTYFQNEAQLEKSRLLSDRFSAERPKGSFSTLEIQRTEQGDSAMYLCASSLINEQFFGPGTRLTVL.

This clone showed up just once. This chain connects TRBV10-3 to TRBJ2-5; 7 bases are shared with TRBD2. Germline V lookup: CDR1 ENHRY, CDR2 SYGVKD. There are 15 residues in the CDR3. V dropped 2 bases and J dropped 5; count of bases not matched to a gene: 8. DNA of the CDR3: TGTGCCATCAGTGAGAGGGAAAAGGGAGGGGAGACCCAGTACTTC. Its protein product is CAISEREKGGETQYF.

Only one count was recorded for this clone. This chain connects TRBV19 to TRBJ2-7; 7 positions match TRBD1. The CDR3 is 14 residues long. Germline values: CDR1 LNHDA, CDR2 SQIVND (reference sequence). Trimming cost V 5 bases and J 5 bases; bases outside gene matches: 9. CDR3 DNA: TGTGCCAGTAGTCGGGCAGGGGGTTTCCACGAGCAGTACTTC. This gives the protein CASSRAGGFHEQYF.

This clone was recorded once. The V call is TRBV18, the J call TRBJ1-2; D is unclear. V dropped 6 bases and J dropped 0 bases, with 5 bases sitting between them. The germline CDR1 and CDR2 sequences are KGHSH and LQKENI. The length of the CDR3 is 12 residues. The CDR3 DNA reads TGTGCCAGCTCGGAGCCTAACTATGGCTACACCTTC. Translating it yields CASSEPNYGYTF.

The gene calls are TRBV9 and TRBJ2-3, with TRBD2 matching 7 bases. V shed 0 bases, J shed 6 bases, and the junction held 4 bases outside the gene matches. The CDR3 is 14 amino acids. CDR1 and CDR2 from the germline V gene are SGDLS and YYNGEE. CDR3 region: CASSVGLASDTQYF. DNA of the CDR3: TGTGCCAGCAGCGTAGGACTAGCATCGGATACGCAGTATTTT. The full variable domain, its missing parts supplied by reference TRBV9 and TRBJ2-3, is DSGVTQTPKHLITATGQRVTLRCSPRSGDLSVYWYQQSLDQGLQFLIQYYNGEERAKGNILERFSAQQFPDLHSELNLSSLELGDSALYFCASSVGLASDTQYFGPGTRLTVL.

The chain combines TRBV28 with TRBJ1-5; 7 bases fit TRBD1. J lost 3 bases, V lost 7 bases, and 9 bases had no gene match. The CDR3 runs 15 residues. The V gene's germline CDR1 is MDHEN and CDR2 SYDVKM. The CDR3 bases are TGTGCCAGCACCCCGGACAGGCTTATCAATCAGCCCCAGCATTTT. This translates into CASTPDRLINQPQHF.

The rearrangement uses TRBV30 and TRBJ1-3; TRBD1 agrees at 7 bases. The CDR3 totals 20 residues. V gave up 1 base and J gave up 0 bases; unmatched junction bases: 18. Per germline, CDR1 GTSNPN and CDR2 SVGIG (reference sequence). CDR3 amino acids: CAWSEFLSITGASSGNTIYF. The CDR3 DNA follows: TGTGCCTGGAGTGAGTTTCTGAGCATTACAGGGGCCTCCTCTGGAAACACCATATATTTT.

The chain links TRBV18 to TRBJ2-1; D uncertain. Germline V lookup: CDR1 KGHSH, CDR2 LQKENI. The CDR3 consists of 15 residues. V was cut by 3 bases and J by 5 bases, with 14 bases left in between. CDR3 sequence (DNA): TGTGCCAGCTCACCGAGACTCCTAAAAGACAATGAGCAGTTCTTC. Translation: CASSPRLLKDNEQFF.

The CDR3 here is CASSLGTDPSGNTIYF. The CDR3 nucleotides read TGTGCCAGCAGCTTGGGGACGGATCCCTCTGGAAACACCATATATTTT. This chain connects TRBV5-8 to TRBJ1-3, with D hard to call. The CDR3 loop spans 16 amino acids. Trimming took 0 bases from V and 0 from J, leaving 10 bases between them. Germline lookup yields CDR1 SGHTS and CDR2 YDEGEE.

The table lists this clone with a count of one. V usage is TRBV4-3 and J usage is TRBJ1-4; 8 bases agree with TRBD1. This CDR3 region has 15 residues. V lost 0 bases and J lost 8; bases outside the gene matches: 5. The germline V gene encodes CDR1 LGHNA and CDR2 YSLEER. CDR3 amino acids: CASSQDDRGGEKLFF. For the CDR3, the DNA is TGCGCCAGCAGCCAAGATGACAGGGGAGGGGAAAAACTGTTTTTT.

The chain links TRBV18 to TRBJ2-1; D gene ambiguous. The CDR3 length is 12 residues. Germline V lookup: CDR1 KGHSH, CDR2 LQKENI. Trimming cost V 4 bases and J 2 bases, with 3 bases left between them. The CDR3 bases are TGTGCCAGCTCACTCACCTACAATGAGCAGTTCTTC. Amino acids: CASSLTYNEQFF.

The rearrangement joins TRBV5-5 to TRBJ1-4; no clear D gene. V shed 2 bases and J shed 1 base, with 12 bases lying between them. This CDR3 contains 16 residues. CDR1 SGHKS and CDR2 YYEKEE come from the germline V gene (reference sequence). DNA for the CDR3: TGTGCCAGCAGCTTTAGGAGTGGTGGAACTAATGAAAAACTGTTTTTT. Translation gives CASSFRSGGTNEKLFF.

In this sample, this clone turned up once. V is TRBV25-1 and J is TRBJ2-1; 8 bases are shared with TRBD1. Germline lookup yields CDR1 MGHDK and CDR2 SYGVNS. The CDR3 is 15 residues long. J was trimmed by 8 bases and V by 6 bases; bases with no gene match: 12. CDR3 amino acids: CASSLRQGNTDEQFF. CDR3 bases: TGTGCCAGCAGCTTAAGACAGGGGAATACCGATGAGCAGTTCTTC.

The V and J genes are TRBV27 and TRBJ2-3; D gene unclear. Trimming removed 10 bases from V and 2 bases from J, with 13 bases in between. This CDR3 spans 13 amino acids. Germline CDR1 and CDR2: MNHEY and SMNVEV (reference sequence). CDR3 sequence reads: CATNPLNTDTQYF. CDR3 DNA: TGTGCCACCAATCCGCTGAACACAGATACGCAGTATTTT.

J is TRBJ2-3 and V is TRBV6-1; D might be TRBD2 (6 bases). The germline gives CDR1 MNHNS, CDR2 SASEGT. Trimming shortened V by 7 bases and J by 6 bases, and 20 bases separated the two germline ends. CDR3 length: 15 amino acids. The CDR3 spells CASKRTIDHQDTQYF. The CDR3 coding sequence is TGTGCCAGCAAAAGGACTATCGATCATCAGGATACGCAGTATTTT.

The CDR3 loop is CASSRGESTDTQYF. For the CDR3, the DNA is TGTGCCAGCAGCCGTGGAGAAAGCACAGATACGCAGTATTTT. The chain links TRBV11-1 to TRBJ2-3; D unresolved. From germline, CDR1 is SGHAT and CDR2 FQDESV (reference sequence). The CDR3 is made up of 14 amino acids. Between the trimmed V and J ends, which lost 5 bases and 0 bases, there was a span of 9 bases.

The V gene is TRBV21-1, the J gene TRBJ2-1; the table's D call TRBD2 went unverified against the DNA. TRBV21-1 is a listed pseudogene. The CDR3 is made up of 16 amino acids. The CDR3 here is CASSKAAREGRNEQFF. The CDR3 DNA reads TGTGCCAGCAGCAAAGCGGCGCGGGAGGGCCGAAATGAGCAGTTCTTC.

The chain combines TRBV9 with TRBJ2-5, with 9 bases that match TRBD2. Germline V gene data show CDR1 as SGDLS and CDR2 as YYNGEE. The V gene end was trimmed by 0 bases and the J gene end by 2 bases; junction bases not matched to a gene: 8. This CDR3 is built from 17 residues. This chain's CDR3 is CASSVGGVSGGQETQYF. CDR3 coding DNA: TGTGCCAGCAGCGTAGGGGGGGTTAGCGGGGGACAAGAGACCCAGTACTTC.

The rearrangement links TRBV7-9 to TRBJ2-4, with TRBD1 matching over 8 bases. V was pared by 4 bases and J by 5 bases, with 4 bases of the junction left unmatched. Germline lookup yields CDR1 SEHNR and CDR2 FQNEAQ (reference sequence). The CDR3 runs 14 residues. In DNA form, the CDR3 reads TGTGCCAGCAGCTCCTTGACAGGGGAAAACATTCAGTACTTC. Translation gives CASSSLTGENIQYF.

This clone was counted once. This chain connects TRBV6-1 to TRBJ2-7; no clear D gene. This CDR3 has 14 residues. Trimming cost V 3 bases and J 0 bases, with 9 bases left between them. Per the germline V gene, CDR1 is MNHNS and CDR2 is SASEGT. CDR3 sequence: CASSDRASSYEQYF. Written as DNA, the CDR3 is TGTGCCAGCAGTGACAGAGCTAGCTCCTACGAGCAGTACTTC.

This clone was observed a few times. The chain combines TRBV7-7 with TRBJ2-2, with 9 bases fitting TRBD1. The CDR3 contains 15 residues. Per the germline V gene, CDR1 is SSHAT and CDR2 is FNYEAQ (reference sequence). V shed 4 bases and J 6 bases; nucleotides not matched to a gene: 6. The CDR3 reads CASSYRDRVPGELFF. The CDR3 coding sequence is TGTGCCAGCAGCTACCGGGACAGGGTACCCGGGGAGCTGTTTTTT.

The J gene is TRBJ2-1, the V gene TRBV7-8, with D hard to call. The CDR3 spans 13 residues. V was shortened by 1 base and J by 10 bases, with 11 bases between the two germline ends. CDR1 is SGHVS, CDR2 FQNEAQ, per germline. The CDR3 spells CASSLGRRAEQFF. Written as DNA, the CDR3 is TGTGCCAGCAGCTTAGGACGAAGGGCGGAGCAGTTCTTC.

The CDR3 region has the DNA TGTGCCAGCAGTCAGACCGGGACAGAAGCTTTCTTT. Amino acid sequence: CASSQTGTEAFF. J is TRBJ1-1 and V is TRBV28; a possible D gene is TRBD1 (6 bases). There are 12 residues in the CDR3. The germline CDR1 and CDR2 sequences are MDHEN and SYDVKM. Between the trimmed V and J ends, which lost 5 bases and 8 bases, there was a span of 12 bases.

CDR3 bases: TGTGCCAGCACCCCTCGAGGGGCCTACAATGAGCAGTTCTTC. Translating gives CASTPRGAYNEQFF. The chain links TRBV27 to TRBJ2-1, with D perhaps matching TRBD1 or TRBD2 (5 bases each). In germline, CDR1 is MNHEY, CDR2 SMNVEV (reference sequence). CDR3 length equals 14 residues. Trimming cost V 7 bases and J 2 bases, with 12 bases left between them.

The chain couples TRBV5-1 to TRBJ1-5; D ambiguous. The CDR3 is 16 residues long. Trimming shortened V by 0 bases and J by 4 bases, and 14 bases separated the two germline ends. Germline V gene data show CDR1 as SGHRS and CDR2 as YFSETQ. DNA for the CDR3: TGCGCCAGCAGCTTGGAAGGAGGGCGGGGAAATCAGCCCCAGCATTTT. This gives the protein CASSLEGGRGNQPQHF. Together with reference TRBV5-1 and TRBJ1-5, the CDR3 gives the full variable domain: KAGVTQTPRYLIKTRGQQVTLSCSPISGHRSVSWYQQTPGQGLQFLFEYFSETQRNKGNFPGRFSGRQFSNSRSEMNVSTLELGDSALYLCASSLEGGRGNQPQHFGDGTRLSIL.

The sample holds a few counts of this clone. CDR3 sequence reads: CASGVAGANTGELFF. Here the CDR3 DNA reads TGTGCCAGTGGGGTGGCTGGGGCGAACACCGGGGAGCTGTTTTTT. The chain couples TRBV9 to TRBJ2-2, with D hard to call. The CDR3 covers 15 residues. V dropped 8 bases and J dropped 0 bases, with 14 bases sitting between them. CDR1 SGDLS and CDR2 YYNGEE come from the germline V gene.